A single sample is the source of the 16 T cell receptor beta chains below, sequenced in a study of T cell repertoires in cytomegalovirus infection (dated by TCRdb to about 2019). The instrument was an Illumina HiSeq 1500. Using fastp at Q25 and MiXCR, TCRdb reprocessed the public reads and kept productive beta chains. All rows with the same CDR3 protein become a single entry with the most common DNA and genes. Counted in this sample were 500,000 to 600,000 distinct CDR3 sequences; approximately 16% of them appeared once. 20% to 30% of the sample is held by the ten biggest clonotypes. The sequenced material came from CD8+ T cells from PBMCs. Receptors were obtained from a human donor in good health (CMV status not recorded). Some clones in this sample may be carry-over from other donors' samples.

This chain joins TRBV7-6 and TRBJ1-5; D unresolved. The germline gives CDR1 SGHVS, CDR2 FNYEAQ. CDR3 length equals 13 residues. V was shortened by 0 bases and J by 7 bases, with 7 bases between the two germline ends. CDR3 sequence: CASSLATGQPQHF. The CDR3 nucleotides read TGTGCCAGCAGCTTAGCTACGGGGCAGCCCCAGCATTTT.

This clonotype was seen repeatedly, ten times or more. This chain links TRBV24-1 with TRBJ2-5, with 7 bases aligning to TRBD2. Germline lookup yields CDR1 KGHDR and CDR2 SFDVKD. This CDR3 has 16 residues. V dropped 3 bases and J dropped 1; count of bases not matched to a gene: 7. CDR3 sequence: CATSDIGRSSQETQYF. CDR3 in DNA: TGTGCCACCAGTGATATCGGGAGGAGTTCCCAAGAGACCCAGTACTTC.

As to this clonotype: One junction end disagrees with the germline gene, perhaps due to a read error. V gene TRBV6-4 combines with J gene TRBJ2-3; D is possibly TRBD2 (6 bases). The CDR3 totals 16 residues. Per the germline V gene, CDR1 is MRHNA and CDR2 is SNTAGT. CDR3 loop: CASSDKTGAGTDMQYF. CDR3 DNA: TGTGCCAGCAGTGACAAAACGGGAGCGGGCACAGATATGCAGTATTTT.

This clonotype was detected many times. The CDR3 DNA reads TGTGCCAGCAGTGAAGCACGGACCAATTCAGATACGCAGTATTTT. It translates to CASSEARTNSDTQYF. The chain combines TRBV2 with TRBJ2-3; D gene uncertain. CDR1 and CDR2 from the germline V gene are SNHLY and FYNNEI. The CDR3 is 15 amino acids. Trimming took off 0 bases at V and 4 bases at J, with 11 bases between the two ends.

The count of this clonotype is one. A much larger clone lies a single base off, so this may be a read error. This chain uses TRBV6-5 with TRBJ2-3, with D perhaps assigned TRBD1 or TRBD2 (5 bases each). This CDR3 has 18 amino acids. In germline, CDR1 is MNHEY, CDR2 SVGAGI. The chain's CDR3 is CSSSYSRDQLTSTDTQYF. The DNA for the CDR3 is TGTTCCAGCAGTTACTCACGGGACCAACTTACTAGCACAGATACGCAGTATTTT.

The chain uses TRBV12-3 or TRBV12-4 and TRBJ2-2; a weak D match, TRBD1 (5 bases). This CDR3 is built from 14 residues. V dropped 6 bases and J dropped 1 base, with 9 bases sitting between them. The CDR3 nucleotides are TGTGCCAGCAGGATCCAGGGGAACACCGGGGAGCTGTTTTTT. Protein: CASRIQGNTGELFF.

A few counts support this clonotype. The J gene is TRBJ2-1, the V gene TRBV27; D uncertain. Trimming removed 1 base from V and 0 bases from J, with 10 bases in between. The CDR3 has 16 residues. Germline V gives CDR1 MNHEY, CDR2 SMNVEV (reference sequence). DNA of the CDR3: TGTGCCAGCAGTTTATTCACGGTTAGCTCCTACAATGAGCAGTTCTTC. Its translation: CASSLFTVSSYNEQFF.

A single count supports this clonotype. A read error may explain this, as a much larger clone is one base away. The genes are TRBV9 and TRBJ2-1, with 7 positions matching TRBD2. The CDR3 is made up of 16 amino acids. The V gene's germline CDR1 is SGDLS and CDR2 YYNGEE. Trimming cost V 3 bases and J 7 bases; bases outside gene matches: 13. The DNA of the CDR3 is TGTGCCAGCAGCGGGCTAGTGGGAGGGCCCCTTAATGAGCAGTTCTTC. Residues: CASSGLVGGPLNEQFF.

This clonotype was recorded at least ten times. V gene TRBV7-9 combines with J gene TRBJ2-7, with 7 bases lining up with TRBD1. The CDR3 has 15 amino acids. V trimming: 1 base; J trimming: 6 bases; junction bases outside the gene matches: 9. Germline assignment: CDR1 SEHNR and CDR2 FQNEAQ (reference sequence). CDR3 nucleotides: TGTGCCAGCAGCTTAGTGCAGGGGGTAGTGGCCGAGCAGTACTTC. Translating gives CASSLVQGVVAEQYF.

This chain joins TRBV5-6 and TRBJ2-4; D not certain. This CDR3 is 16 amino acids long. Trimming removed 4 bases at V and 1 base at J, with 15 bases between. Looked up from germline, CDR1 is SGHDT and CDR2 is YYEEEE. The CDR3 loop is CASSLKTGMAKNIQYF. The CDR3 nucleotides read TGTGCCAGCAGCCTCAAGACCGGTATGGCCAAAAACATTCAGTACTTC. Together with reference TRBV5-6 and TRBJ2-4, the CDR3 gives the full variable domain: DAGVTQSPTHLIKTRGQQVTLRCSPKSGHDTVSWYQQALGQGPQFIFQYYEEEERQRGNFPDRFSGHQFPNYSSELNVNALLLGDSALYLCASSLKTGMAKNIQYFGAGTRLSVL.

This clonotype occurred many times. The CDR3 region has the DNA TGTGCCAGCAGCGCGAGTAGGGGACTAGCGGTCCGCTCTGGGGCCAACGTCCTGACTTTC. It encodes CASSASRGLAVRSGANVLTF. The rearrangement uses TRBV7-6 and TRBJ2-6; 11 bases align to TRBD2. The germline V gene encodes CDR1 SGHVS and CDR2 FNYEAQ. The CDR3 is made up of 20 amino acids. Unmatched junction bases numbered 12, after V lost 5 bases and J lost 0 bases.

The chain combines TRBV29-1 with TRBJ1-1, with D possibly being TRBD1 (6 bases). This CDR3 is built from 12 residues. Germline CDR1 is SQVTM and CDR2 is ANQGSEA. V was trimmed by 6 bases and J by 1 base, leaving 9 bases between them. The CDR3 region is CSVNRANTEAFF. For the CDR3, the DNA is TGCAGCGTGAACAGGGCGAACACTGAAGCTTTCTTT.

This chain links TRBV7-9 with TRBJ2-7; maybe TRBD2 (6 bases). Germline CDR1 and CDR2: SEHNR and FQNEAQ (reference sequence). V lost 5 bases, J lost 9 bases, and 11 bases lay in between. The CDR3 covers 11 residues. The CDR3 DNA reads TGTGCCAGCAGCCCAGGACTATTGCAGTACTTC. Translating it yields CASSPGLLQYF.

The CDR3 DNA follows: TGTGCCAGCAGCCAAGAAGGCTCTGGGGCCAACGTCCTGACTTTC. This codes for CASSQEGSGANVLTF. The gene calls are TRBV4-2 and TRBJ2-6; D remains unclear. The CDR3 runs 15 residues. Germline lookup yields CDR1 LGHNA and CDR2 YNFKEQ. V dropped 0 bases and J dropped 0 bases, with 3 bases sitting between them.

The chain couples TRBV28 to TRBJ2-7; 11 positions match TRBD1. Germline V gene data show CDR1 as MDHEN and CDR2 as SYDVKM. The CDR3 has 15 amino acids. Trimming removed 8 bases from V and 5 bases from J; junction bases left unmatched: 11. The CDR3 sequence: CASASQGQGVNEQYF. The CDR3 coding sequence is TGTGCCAGCGCGAGCCAGGGACAGGGGGTCAACGAGCAGTACTTC.

This clonotype was counted a few times. The J gene is TRBJ1-2, the V gene TRBV2; 7 nucleotides agree with TRBD1. Germline CDR1 is SNHLY and CDR2 is FYNNEI. The CDR3 sequence is 14 residues long. With 8 bases clipped from V and 2 bases from J, the junction kept 8 bases outside the gene matches. The CDR3 nucleotides are TGTGCCAGCCCTGAAGGGGGCGCGAACTATGGCTACACCTTC. Translation gives CASPEGGANYGYTF.